One sample yielded the 20 T cell receptor beta chains listed below, sequenced in a study of T cell changes during pregnancy in multiple sclerosis. Method: immunoSEQ multiplex PCR; TCRdb's copy keeps in-frame clones and lacks some. The data contain about 24,000 clones, around 87% of them singletons. The material was CD4+ T cells from peripheral blood mononuclear cells, obtained in the second trimester of pregnancy. The source is a female donor in good health, enrolled as a control in a pregnancy study.

The V and J genes are TRBV9 and TRBJ2-1; perhaps TRBD2 as D (6 bases). Trimming took 0 bases from V and 6 from J, leaving 16 bases between them. This CDR3 is built from 16 residues. The germline CDR1 and CDR2 sequences are SGDLS and YYNGEE. The CDR3 region is CASSVGASATTNEQFF. CDR3 bases: TGTGCCAGCAGCGTAGGGGCTAGCGCGACCACCAATGAGCAGTTCTTC.

The chain couples TRBV7-2 to TRBJ2-5, with D possibly being TRBD2 (6 bases). The CDR3 covers 13 residues. CDR1 and CDR2 from the germline V gene are SGHTA and FQGNSA. The V and J ends lost 6 bases and 3 bases respectively, with 11 bases between them. CDR3 protein: CASSLVAEETQYF. CDR3 coding DNA: TGTGCCAGCAGTCTCGTAGCGGAAGAGACCCAGTACTTC.

The chain is built from TRBV5-1 and TRBJ1-3, with 7 bases aligning to TRBD1. Trimming at V came to 4 bases and at J to 4 bases, leaving 5 bases not matched to a gene. The CDR3 runs to 14 residues. CDR1 is SGHRS and CDR2 is YFSETQ in the germline V gene. The CDR3 nucleotides are TGCGCCAGCAGCGGAGGGGGCGCAGGAAACACCATATATTTT. It specifies CASSGGGAGNTIYF.

The chain combines TRBV6-1 with TRBJ2-2; 9 nucleotides agree with TRBD1. Germline-derived CDR1 and CDR2 are MNHNS and SASEGT. The CDR3 has 16 amino acids. The J segment lost 4 bases and the V segment lost 4 bases, leaving 7 bases of the junction unmatched. In nucleotides, the CDR3 is TGTGCCAGCAGTGGACGACAGGGGGAGGTCACCGGGGAGCTGTTTTTT. The encoded protein is CASSGRQGEVTGELFF.

This clone was seen only a few times. This sequence joins TRBV5-5 and TRBJ2-2, with TRBD1 as a possible D gene (5 bases). The germline V gene encodes CDR1 SGHKS and CDR2 YYEKEE (reference sequence). Trimming removed 2 bases from V and 5 bases from J, with 7 bases in between. This CDR3 is 13 amino acids long. CDR3 DNA sequence: TGTGCCAGCAGCTTTTCAGGGACCGGGGAGCTGTTTTTT. Protein: CASSFSGTGELFF.

This chain uses TRBV4-1 with TRBJ2-6, with 7 bases lining up with TRBD1. V was clipped by 1 base and J by 2 bases; unmatched bases: 2. From germline, CDR1 is MGHRA and CDR2 YSYEKL. The CDR3 runs 16 residues. The CDR3 loop is CASSQVRGPGANVLTF. For the CDR3, the DNA is TGCGCCAGCAGCCAAGTAAGGGGGCCTGGGGCCAACGTCCTGACTTTC.

The chain has TRBV7-2 and TRBJ2-2; 16 bases fit TRBD2. CDR1 and CDR2 from the germline V gene are SGHTA and FQGNSA. This CDR3 is 19 amino acids long. Trimming removed 5 bases from V and 0 bases from J; junction bases left unmatched: 6. CDR3 sequence: CASSQPGLAGGPNTGELFF. Written as DNA, the CDR3 is TGTGCCAGCAGCCAACCGGGACTAGCGGGGGGGCCGAACACCGGGGAGCTGTTTTTT. The whole variable domain, filled in from reference TRBV7-2 and TRBJ2-2, reads GAGVSQSPSNKVTEKGKDVELRCDPISGHTALYWYRQSLGQGLEFLIYFQGNSAPDKSGLPSDRFSAERTGGSVSTLTIQRTQQEDSAVYLCASSQPGLAGGPNTGELFFGEGSRLTVL.

V is TRBV28 and J is TRBJ2-7; 7 bases are shared with TRBD2. Germline V gene lookup returns CDR1 MDHEN and CDR2 SYDVKM. The CDR3 has 15 amino acids. V lost 6 bases and J lost 3; bases outside the gene matches: 11. CDR3 protein: CASSSPAGDFYEQYF. DNA of the CDR3: TGTGCCAGCAGCTCCCCCGCGGGAGACTTCTACGAGCAGTACTTC.

This chain uses TRBV7-8 with TRBJ1-2; D remains unclear. V gave up 1 base and J gave up 8 bases, with 11 bases separating them. CDR1 is SGHVS and CDR2 is FQNEAQ in the germline V gene. The CDR3 runs to 13 residues. CDR3 DNA sequence: TGTGCCAGCAGCTTAGGGGCCGAGGGAGGCTACACCTTC. This sequence encodes CASSLGAEGGYTF.

The chain uses TRBV7-2 and TRBJ2-1; 12 nucleotides line up with TRBD2. The J segment lost 9 bases and the V segment lost 0 bases, leaving 6 bases of the junction unmatched. Per the germline V gene, CDR1 is SGHTA and CDR2 is FQGNSA. The length of the CDR3 is 16 residues. The CDR3 nucleotides are TGTGCCAGCAGCTTAGCCTCGACTAGCGGGAGCGTTGAGCAGTTCTTC. Translated: CASSLASTSGSVEQFF. The full variable domain, with the rest looked up from reference TRBV7-2 and TRBJ2-1, is GAGVSQSPSNKVTEKGKDVELRCDPISGHTALYWYRQSLGQGLEFLIYFQGNSAPDKSGLPSDRFSAERTGGSVSTLTIQRTQQEDSAVYLCASSLASTSGSVEQFFGPGTRLTVL.

V is TRBV4-2 and J is TRBJ2-3; D not certain. The CDR3 has 13 residues. Germline assignment: CDR1 LGHNA and CDR2 YNFKEQ. V lost 3 bases and J lost 4, with 8 bases in between. CDR3 in DNA: TGTGCCAGCAGCCAGGCCGGAGCAGATACGCAGTATTTT. This gives the protein CASSQAGADTQYF.

The V and J genes are TRBV28 and TRBJ1-1; maybe TRBD1 (6 bases). Trimming left V 5 bases short and J 6 bases short, with 22 bases between. Germline V lookup: CDR1 MDHEN, CDR2 SYDVKM. The length of the CDR3 is 16 residues. The CDR3 region is CASSRPGGGRSAEAFF. CDR3 in DNA: TGTGCCAGCAGTCGTCCGGGGGGGGGCCGATCGGCTGAAGCTTTCTTT.

This clone appeared a single time. The rearrangement uses TRBV5-1 and TRBJ2-1; 10 bases match TRBD2. Germline assignment: CDR1 SGHRS and CDR2 YFSETQ. The CDR3 is 15 amino acids. Unmatched junction bases numbered 10, after V lost 7 bases and J lost 6 bases. In nucleotides, the CDR3 is TGCGCCAGCGCCCTTCTAGCGGGAGACGCCAATGAGCAGTTCTTC. This codes for CASALLAGDANEQFF.

The chain carries TRBV6-6 and TRBJ2-5, with 7 bases fitting TRBD2. Germline-derived CDR1 and CDR2 are MNHNY and SVGAGI (reference sequence). CDR3 size: 14 residues. V was clipped by 4 bases and J by 2 bases; unmatched bases: 4. The CDR3 region has the DNA TGTGCCAGCAGTTTTCCGGGACTACAAGAGACCCAGTACTTC. The encoded protein is CASSFPGLQETQYF.

Regarding this clone: A read error is likely, as this CDR3 ends without the conserved phenylalanine or tryptophan. Because the CDR3's place on the DNA is in doubt, the DNA is left out and the CDR3 is given as listed by TCRdb. The genes are TRBV28 and TRBJ1-5. Germline V gives CDR1 MDHEN, CDR2 SYDVKM. The CDR3 is made up of 12 amino acids, end residues included. CDR3 sequence: CASSLKGVGLYY.

In DNA, the CDR3 is TGTGCCAGCAGATTATCCGGGACAGGGGTAGATGGCTACACCTTC. Its protein is CASRLSGTGVDGYTF. V gene TRBV25-1 combines with J gene TRBJ1-2, with 10 bases identical to TRBD1. After removal of 6 bases from V and 6 bases from J, the junction contained 10 bases not matched to a gene. This CDR3 is 15 amino acids long. Germline CDR1 and CDR2: MGHDK and SYGVNS.

This chain links TRBV30 with TRBJ2-7, with D possibly matching TRBD2 (6 bases). Germline V gene sequence: CDR1 GTSNPN, CDR2 SVGIG (reference sequence). The length of the CDR3 is 13 residues. V shed 1 base and J shed 4 bases, with 11 bases lying between them. CDR3 sequence reads: CAWSAGRGYEQYF. CDR3 nucleotide sequence: TGTGCCTGGAGTGCGGGACGGGGGTACGAGCAGTACTTC.

The chain links TRBV6-5 to TRBJ2-2, with D possibly matching TRBD1 (7 bases). The CDR3 consists of 13 residues. Trimming removed 7 bases from V and 8 bases from J, with 14 bases in between. Germline loops: CDR1 MNHEY, CDR2 SVGAGI. The chain's CDR3 is CASTNQGGGELFF. DNA of the CDR3: TGTGCCAGCACCAACCAGGGGGGAGGGGAGCTGTTTTTT.

With respect to this clone: A junction boundary mismatches the germline segment, possibly from a read error. Distinct nucleotide sequences in the sample also encode this CDR3. The gene calls are TRBV5-6 and TRBJ1-5; perhaps TRBD1 as D (5 bases). Per the germline V gene, CDR1 is SGHDT and CDR2 is YYEEEE. The CDR3 runs 15 residues. The CDR3 sequence is CASSLGGVAGQPQHF. DNA of the CDR3: TGTGCCAGTAGCTTGGGGGGGGTCGCGGGCCAGCCCCAGCATTTT.

The sample holds one count of this clone. The rearrangement links TRBV4-1 to TRBJ1-4, with 9 bases fitting TRBD1. The V and J ends lost 4 bases and 6 bases, in that order; junction bases with no gene match: 3. Looked up from germline, CDR1 is MGHRA and CDR2 is YSYEKL. The CDR3 sequence is 14 residues long. The CDR3 DNA sequence: TGCGCCAGCAGCCGAGACAGGGGGGATGAAAAACTGTTTTTT. Translation: CASSRDRGDEKLFF.